One TCR beta chain is described in this entry. Which antigen it targets is not known. The record has no base qualities; no much larger clone is one base away. Unmatched junction bases come to 3, with V trimmed by 5 bases and J by 6 bases. The germline V gene (reference sequence) gives CDR1 as PRHDT and CDR2 as FYEKMQ. The cysteine opens and the phenylalanine closes a CDR3 of 15 amino acids. The read is trimmed to its CDR3 DNA, 45 bases read in frame from base 1. Whole blood was collected in K2EDTA tubes by collaborating institutions according to the institutions' own protocols. Collaborator samples were shipped for TCRbeta analysis as frozen whole blood, isolated PBMCs, or DNA extracted from either sample type. The data belong to a study of blood T cell repertoires in COVID-19 (dated by TCRdb to about 2020). A note on the overall study: Samples from collaborators originated in the United States, Italy and Spain and spanned both the acute and convalescent phases of COVID-19. The sample metadata nearly always contained a de-identified subject ID, COVID-19 status, age in years and sex. The samples were drawn from two sources: the first 160 participants of the ongoing ImmuneRACE study, and about 1,300 subjects contributed by 6 global collaborators. Deeply sampled blood TCRbeta repertoires from subjects exposed to, actively infected with, or recovered from COVID-19 were included in the dataset. Where available, HLA class I and class II types were taken from metadata supplied by the sample provider and were not determined by assay-based typing. The repertoires were released in a freely available public database intended as a resource for research on the immune response to SARS-CoV-2. The prospective study material was composed of cDNA or gDNA derived from T cells, B-cell-depleted T cells, or PBMCs.

General findings and caveats noted by the study authors: How much clinical and demographic metadata was included differed by source and by participant, and the metadata was provided uncurated.

TCRbeta CDR3 regions were amplified from genomic DNA using the immunoSEQ Assay, a bias-controlled multiplex PCR. In the original analysis: Nucleated cell counts per sample were estimated from amplification of reference gene primers within the assay. Sequence reads were collapsed and filtered to measure the absolute abundance of every unique TCRbeta CDR3 rearrangement. For each sample, productive Simpson clonality was calculated as the square root of Simpson's diversity index across productive rearrangements. TCRdb provides this immuneACCESS table in a form limited to in-frame rearrangements. Some clones are lacking; in checked studies, under half of them reflect an unresolved V gene, and why the rest are absent is not known. Clone size and the V and J calls come from that table; the DNA yielded D and trimming. The table for this sample lists 160,000 or so clones; more than 75% of them were counted only once. More than 7.5% of the sample belongs to the ten largest clones.

This clonotype was obtained from a woman in her 70s with acute or convalescent COVID-19. Recombination connected TRBV13 to TRBJ2-3, with 15 bases matching TRBD2. Material: peripheral blood. The DNA sequence is given as TGTGCCAGCAGCGCCGGGACTAGCGGGGGGGATACGCAGTATTTT. Its protein product is CASSAGTSGGDTQYF. With all but the CDR3 taken from the reference TRBV13 and TRBJ2-3 genes, the full variable domain is: AAGVIQSPRHLIKEKRETATLKCYPIPRHDTVYWYQQGPGQDPQFLISFYEKMQSDKGSIPDRFSAQQFSDYHSELNMSSLELGDSALYFCASSAGTSGGDTQYFGPGTRLTVL.